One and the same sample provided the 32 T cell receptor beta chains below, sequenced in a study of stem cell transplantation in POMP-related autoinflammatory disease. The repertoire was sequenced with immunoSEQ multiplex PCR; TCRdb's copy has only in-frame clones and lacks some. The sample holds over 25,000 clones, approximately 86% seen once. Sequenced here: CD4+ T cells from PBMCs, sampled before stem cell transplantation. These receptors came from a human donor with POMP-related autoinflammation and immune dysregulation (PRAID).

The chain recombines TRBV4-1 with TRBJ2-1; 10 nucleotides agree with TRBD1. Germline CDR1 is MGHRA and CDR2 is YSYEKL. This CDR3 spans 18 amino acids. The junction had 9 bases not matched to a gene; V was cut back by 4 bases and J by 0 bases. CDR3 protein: CASSLRQGAPSSYNEQFF. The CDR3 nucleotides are TGCGCCAGCAGCCTACGACAGGGGGCCCCCAGCTCCTACAATGAGCAGTTCTTC.

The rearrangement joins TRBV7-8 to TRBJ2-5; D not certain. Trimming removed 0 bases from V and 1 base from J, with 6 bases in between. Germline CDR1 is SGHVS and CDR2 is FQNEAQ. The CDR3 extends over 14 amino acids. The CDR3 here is CASSLAAAQETQYF. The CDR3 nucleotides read TGTGCCAGCAGCTTAGCGGCAGCCCAAGAGACCCAGTACTTC. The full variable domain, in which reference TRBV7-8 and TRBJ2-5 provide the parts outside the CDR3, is GAGVSQSPRYKVAKRGQDVALRCDPISGHVSLFWYQQALGQGPEFLTYFQNEAQLDKSGLPSDRFFAERPEGSVSTLKIQRTQQEDSAVYLCASSLAAAQETQYFGPGTRLLVL.

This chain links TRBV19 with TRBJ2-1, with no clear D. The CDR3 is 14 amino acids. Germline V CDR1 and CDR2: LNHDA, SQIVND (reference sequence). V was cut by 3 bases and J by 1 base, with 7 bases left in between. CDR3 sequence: CASSIGRSYNEQFF. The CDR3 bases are TGTGCCAGTAGTATTGGGCGGTCCTACAATGAGCAGTTCTTC. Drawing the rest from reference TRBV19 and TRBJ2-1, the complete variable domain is DGGITQSPKYLFRKEGQNVTLSCEQNLNHDAMYWYRQDPGQGLRLIYYSQIVNDFQKGDIAEGYSVSREKKESFPLTVTSAQKNPTAFYLCASSIGRSYNEQFFGPGTRLTVL.

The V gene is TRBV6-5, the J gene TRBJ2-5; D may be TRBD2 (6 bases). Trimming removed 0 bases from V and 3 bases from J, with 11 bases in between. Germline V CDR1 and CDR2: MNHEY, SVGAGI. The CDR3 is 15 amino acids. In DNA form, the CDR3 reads TGTGCCAGCAGTTACTCGGGTTCGGGGGAAGAGACCCAGTACTTC. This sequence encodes CASSYSGSGEETQYF.

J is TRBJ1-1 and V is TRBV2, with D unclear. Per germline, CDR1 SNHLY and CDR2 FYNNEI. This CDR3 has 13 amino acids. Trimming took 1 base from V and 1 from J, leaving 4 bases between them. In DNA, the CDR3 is TGTGCCAGCAGTGAAGGGAGGAACACTGAAGCTTTCTTT. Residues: CASSEGRNTEAFF.

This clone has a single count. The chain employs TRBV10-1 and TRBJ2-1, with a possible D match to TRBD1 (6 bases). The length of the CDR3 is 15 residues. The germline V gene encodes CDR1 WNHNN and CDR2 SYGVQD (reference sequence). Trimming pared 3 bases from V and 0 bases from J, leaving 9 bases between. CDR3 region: CASSDRDISYNEQFF. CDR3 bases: TGCGCCAGCAGTGATCGGGACATCTCCTACAATGAGCAGTTCTTC.

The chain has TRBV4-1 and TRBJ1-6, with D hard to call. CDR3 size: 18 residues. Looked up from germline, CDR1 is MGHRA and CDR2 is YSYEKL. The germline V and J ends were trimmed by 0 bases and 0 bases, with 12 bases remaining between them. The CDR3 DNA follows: TGCGCCAGCAGCCAAGAAGGGTCAAAGGGCTCCTATAATTCACCCCTCCACTTT. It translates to CASSQEGSKGSYNSPLHF.

CDR3 residues: CASSAQMNTEAFF. The DNA of the CDR3 is TGTGCCAGCAGTGCACAAATGAACACTGAAGCTTTCTTT. The chain joins TRBV6-4 to TRBJ1-1; D remains ambiguous. This CDR3 spans 13 amino acids. CDR1 MRHNA and CDR2 SNTAGT come from the germline V gene. The V and J ends lost 4 bases and 0 bases respectively, with 6 bases between them.

The CDR3 spells CASSALLAGVETQYF. CDR3 nucleotides: TGTGCCAGCAGCGCGCTACTAGCGGGGGTGGAGACCCAGTACTTC. The rearrangement joins TRBV9 to TRBJ2-5; 11 bases are shared with TRBD2. The CDR3 loop spans 15 amino acids. Germline loops: CDR1 SGDLS, CDR2 YYNGEE. V shed 3 bases and J 5 bases; nucleotides not matched to a gene: 6.

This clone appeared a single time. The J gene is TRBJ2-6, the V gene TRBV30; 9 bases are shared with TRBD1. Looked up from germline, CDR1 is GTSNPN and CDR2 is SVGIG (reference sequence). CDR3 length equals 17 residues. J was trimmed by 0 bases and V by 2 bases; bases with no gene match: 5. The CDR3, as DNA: TGTGCCTGGAGTCGGACAGGGGCCTTCTCTGGGGCCAACGTCCTGACTTTC. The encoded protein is CAWSRTGAFSGANVLTF.

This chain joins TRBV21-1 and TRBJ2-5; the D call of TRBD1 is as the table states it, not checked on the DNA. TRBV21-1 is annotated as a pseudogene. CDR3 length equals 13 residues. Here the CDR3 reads CASSIRASETQYF. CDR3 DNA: TGTGCCAGCAGCATCAGGGCCTCAGAGACCCAGTACTTC.

The CDR3 DNA is TGTGCCAGCAGTAGGACTAGCGGGTCCTACGAGCAGTACTTC. It yields the protein CASSRTSGSYEQYF. The chain couples TRBV6-5 to TRBJ2-7; TRBD2 aligns across 11 bases. The V and J ends lost 5 bases and 1 base, in that order; junction bases with no gene match: 1. There are 14 residues in the CDR3. Looked up from germline, CDR1 is MNHEY and CDR2 is SVGAGI.

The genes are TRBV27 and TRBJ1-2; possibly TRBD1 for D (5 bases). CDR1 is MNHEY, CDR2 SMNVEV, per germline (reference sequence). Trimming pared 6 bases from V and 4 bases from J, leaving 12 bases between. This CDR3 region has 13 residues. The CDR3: CASSLRGVYGYTF. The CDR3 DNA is TGTGCCAGCAGCCTAAGGGGAGTCTATGGCTACACCTTC.

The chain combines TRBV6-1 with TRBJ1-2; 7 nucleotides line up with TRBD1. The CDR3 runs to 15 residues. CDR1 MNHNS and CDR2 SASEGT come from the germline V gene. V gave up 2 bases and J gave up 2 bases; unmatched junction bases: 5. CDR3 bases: TGTGCCAGCAGTGAAAAGGGGACAGCGAACTATGGCTACACCTTC. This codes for CASSEKGTANYGYTF.

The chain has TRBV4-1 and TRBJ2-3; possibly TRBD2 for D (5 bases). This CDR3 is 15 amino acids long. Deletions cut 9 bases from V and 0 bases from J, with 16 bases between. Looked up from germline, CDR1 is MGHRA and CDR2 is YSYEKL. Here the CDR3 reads CASASRGTSTDTQYF. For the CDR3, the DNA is TGCGCCAGTGCAAGCCGGGGTACCAGCACAGATACGCAGTATTTT.

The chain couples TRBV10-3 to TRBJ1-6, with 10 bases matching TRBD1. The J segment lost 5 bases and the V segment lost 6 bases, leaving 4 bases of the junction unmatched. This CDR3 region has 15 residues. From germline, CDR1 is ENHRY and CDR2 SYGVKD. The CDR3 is CAIRTGTGDNSPLHF. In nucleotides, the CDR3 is TGTGCCATCAGGACCGGGACAGGGGATAATTCACCCCTCCACTTT.

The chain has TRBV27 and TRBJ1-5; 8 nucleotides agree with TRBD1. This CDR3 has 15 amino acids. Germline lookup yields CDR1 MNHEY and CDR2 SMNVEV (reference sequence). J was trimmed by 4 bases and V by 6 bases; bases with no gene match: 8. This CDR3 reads CASSIQGDPNQPQHF. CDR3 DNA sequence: TGTGCCAGCAGCATACAGGGGGATCCGAATCAGCCCCAGCATTTT.

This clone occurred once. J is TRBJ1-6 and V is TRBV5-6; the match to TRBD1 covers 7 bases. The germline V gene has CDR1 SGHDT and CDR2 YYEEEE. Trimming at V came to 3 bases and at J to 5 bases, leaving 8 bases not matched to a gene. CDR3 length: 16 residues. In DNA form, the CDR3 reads TGTGCCAGCAGCTGGACAGGAGAGTCCGATAATTCACCCCTCCACTTT. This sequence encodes CASSWTGESDNSPLHF.

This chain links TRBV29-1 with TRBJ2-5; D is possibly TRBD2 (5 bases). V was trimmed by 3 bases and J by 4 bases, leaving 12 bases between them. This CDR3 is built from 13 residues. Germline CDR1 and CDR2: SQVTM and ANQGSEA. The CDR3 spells CSVETGKGETQYF. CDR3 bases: TGCAGCGTTGAGACGGGGAAGGGAGAGACCCAGTACTTC.

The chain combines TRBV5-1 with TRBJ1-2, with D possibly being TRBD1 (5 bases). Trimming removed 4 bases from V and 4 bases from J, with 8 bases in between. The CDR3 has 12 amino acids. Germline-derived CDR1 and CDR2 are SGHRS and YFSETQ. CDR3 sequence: CASSRDGYGYTF. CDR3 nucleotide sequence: TGCGCCAGCAGCCGGGACGGCTATGGCTACACCTTC.

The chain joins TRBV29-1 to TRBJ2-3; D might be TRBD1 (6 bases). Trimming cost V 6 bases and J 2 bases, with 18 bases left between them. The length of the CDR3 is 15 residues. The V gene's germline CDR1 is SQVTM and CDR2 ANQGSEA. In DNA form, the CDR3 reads TGCAGCGTCGTCCGTTCTACAGGGTTCACAGATACGCAGTATTTT. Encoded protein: CSVVRSTGFTDTQYF.

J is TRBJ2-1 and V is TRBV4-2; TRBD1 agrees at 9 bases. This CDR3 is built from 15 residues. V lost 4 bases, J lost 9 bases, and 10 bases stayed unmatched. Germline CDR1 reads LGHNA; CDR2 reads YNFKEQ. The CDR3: CASSPPGQGWSEQFF. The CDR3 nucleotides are TGTGCCAGCAGCCCGCCGGGACAGGGCTGGAGTGAGCAGTTCTTC.

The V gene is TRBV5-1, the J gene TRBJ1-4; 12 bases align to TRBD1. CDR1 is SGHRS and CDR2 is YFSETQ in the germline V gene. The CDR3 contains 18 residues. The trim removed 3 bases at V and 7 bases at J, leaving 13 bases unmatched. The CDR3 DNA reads TGCGCCAGCAGCTGGAGGGACAGGGGGCAACCCACCGGTGAAAAACTGTTTTTT. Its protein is CASSWRDRGQPTGEKLFF.

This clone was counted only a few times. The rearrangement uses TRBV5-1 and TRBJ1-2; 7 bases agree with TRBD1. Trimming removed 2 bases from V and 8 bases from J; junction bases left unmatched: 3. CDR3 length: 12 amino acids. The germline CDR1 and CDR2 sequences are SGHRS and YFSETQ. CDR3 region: CASSFTGEGYTF. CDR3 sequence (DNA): TGCGCCAGCAGCTTCACAGGGGAAGGCTACACCTTC.

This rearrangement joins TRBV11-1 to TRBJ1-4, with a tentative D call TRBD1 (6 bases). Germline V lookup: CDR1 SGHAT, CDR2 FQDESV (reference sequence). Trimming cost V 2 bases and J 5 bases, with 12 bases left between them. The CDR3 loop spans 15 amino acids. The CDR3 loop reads CASSLNSGTNEKLFF. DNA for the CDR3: TGTGCCAGCAGCTTAAACTCCGGGACAAATGAAAAACTGTTTTTT.

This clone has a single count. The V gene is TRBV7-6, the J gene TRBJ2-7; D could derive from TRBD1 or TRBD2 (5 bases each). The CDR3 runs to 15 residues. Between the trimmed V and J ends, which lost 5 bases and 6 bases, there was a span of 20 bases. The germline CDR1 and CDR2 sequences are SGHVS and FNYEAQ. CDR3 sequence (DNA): TGTGCCAGCAGCGTGAGGGACCAGGAGCCGGGCGAGCAGTACTTC. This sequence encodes CASSVRDQEPGEQYF.

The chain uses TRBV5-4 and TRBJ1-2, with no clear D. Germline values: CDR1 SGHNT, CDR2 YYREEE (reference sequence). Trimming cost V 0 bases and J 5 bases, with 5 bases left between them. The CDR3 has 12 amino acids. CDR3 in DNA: TGTGCCAGCAGCTTGGTTGAGTATGGCTACACCTTC. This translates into CASSLVEYGYTF.

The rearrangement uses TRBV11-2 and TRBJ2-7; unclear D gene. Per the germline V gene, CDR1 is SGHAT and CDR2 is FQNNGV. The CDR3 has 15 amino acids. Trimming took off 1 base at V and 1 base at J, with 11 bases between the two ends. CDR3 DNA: TGTGCCAGCAGCTTAGGGCCCCTTATTTCCTACGAGCAGTACTTC. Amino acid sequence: CASSLGPLISYEQYF. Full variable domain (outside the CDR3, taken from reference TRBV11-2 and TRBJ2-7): EAGVAQSPRYKIIEKRQSVAFWCNPISGHATLYWYQQILGQGPKLLIQFQNNGVVDDSQLPKDRFSAERLKGVDSTLKIQPAKLEDSAVYLCASSLGPLISYEQYFGPGTRLTVT.

CDR3 sequence reads: CASSLLGGSLTGELFF. CDR3 coding DNA: TGCGCCAGCAGCTTGTTAGGCGGGAGTCTTACCGGGGAGCTGTTTTTT. J is TRBJ2-2 and V is TRBV5-1; 7 positions agree with TRBD2. The trim removed 1 base at V and 5 bases at J, leaving 8 bases unmatched. The germline V gene encodes CDR1 SGHRS and CDR2 YFSETQ. The CDR3 runs 16 residues.

The CDR3 region has the DNA TGTGCCAGCAGCACCTTACCCGGGACAGGGGATAGCAATCAGCCCCAGCATTTT. Translation: CASSTLPGTGDSNQPQHF. This chain connects TRBV21-1 to TRBJ1-5; the listed D gene, TRBD1, was not tested against the DNA. TRBV21-1 is an annotated pseudogene. This CDR3 spans 18 amino acids.

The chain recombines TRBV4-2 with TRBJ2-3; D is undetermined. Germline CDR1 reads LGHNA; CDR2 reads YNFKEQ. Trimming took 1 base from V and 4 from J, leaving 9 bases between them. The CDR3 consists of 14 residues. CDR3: CASSQGVDPDTQYF. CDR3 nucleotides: TGTGCCAGCAGCCAAGGGGTGGATCCAGATACGCAGTATTTT.

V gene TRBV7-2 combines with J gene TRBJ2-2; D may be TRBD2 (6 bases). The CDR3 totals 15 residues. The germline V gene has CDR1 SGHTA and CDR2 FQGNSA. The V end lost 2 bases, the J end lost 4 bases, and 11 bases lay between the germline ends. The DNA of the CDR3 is TGTGCCAGCAGCTTAATTCTGGGGGGCACCGGGGAGCTGTTTTTT. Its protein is CASSLILGGTGELFF.